Listed below are T cell receptor beta chains from one sample, sequenced in a study of T cell repertoires in cytomegalovirus infection. TCRdb itself ran the reads through MiXCR, one entry per CDR3 protein. The data hold fewer than 550,000 distinct CDR3 sequences, with about a third observed a single time. Sequencing was done on a sample of PBMCs. The receptor source for this set is a human donor in good health (CMV status not recorded). Some clones in this sample may be carry-over from other donors' samples. CDR3s include the opening cysteine and the closing phenylalanine or tryptophan. Each record gives: J gene, V gene, clone size, D gene, CDR3 protein, CDR3 DNA. A D gene is named only where the DNA matches it firmly. For some rows the clone size is stated as once, few or many, or as a class when expanded; others skip it.

TRBJ1-4 | TRBV28 | many | TRBD1 | CASSQQQGAFEKLFF | TGTGCCAGCAGTCAACAACAGGGGGCATTCGAAAAACTGTTTTTT
TRBJ2-2 | TRBV4-3 | few | - | CASSQDDPPGTGELFF | TGCGCCAGCAGCCAAGATGACCCCCCCGGCACCGGGGAGCTGTTTTTT
TRBJ2-1 | TRBV7-8 | few | TRBD2 | CASSYERGGGNEQFF | TGTGCCAGCAGCTACGAGCGGGGGGGAGGTAATGAGCAGTTCTTC
TRBJ2-3 | TRBV7-9 | - | - | CASSSQGGGRGDTQYF | TGTGCCAGCAGCTCCCAAGGGGGGGGCCGAGGAGATACGCAGTATTTT
TRBJ2-6 | TRBV7-9 | few | TRBD1 | CATRQAGTGLSGANVLTF | TGTGCCACCAGACAGGCCGGGACAGGGTTGTCTGGGGCCAACGTCCTGACTTTC
TRBJ1-2 | TRBV6-1 | - | - | CATGSSIPNYGYTF | TGTGCCACTGGTTCAAGTATCCCTAACTATGGCTACACCTTC
TRBJ1-5 | TRBV15 | - | - | CATSRDLRTPYQPQHF | TGTGCCACCAGCAGAGATCTCAGGACACCCTATCAGCCCCAGCATTTT
TRBJ1-5 | TRBV14 | few | TRBD1 | CASSTNRGYQPQHF | TGTGCCAGCAGCACCAACAGGGGCTATCAGCCCCAGCATTTT
TRBJ1-1 | TRBV12-5 | few | TRBD1 | CASGLVLTGGGGNTEAFF | TGTGCTAGTGGTTTGGTCTTGACAGGGGGCGGAGGGAACACTGAAGCTTTCTTT
TRBJ2-6 | TRBV4-1 | - | TRBD1 | CASSPQGAGANVLTF | TGCGCCAGCAGCCCCCAGGGGGCTGGGGCCAACGTCCTGACTTTC
TRBJ2-5 | TRBV7-2 | - | - | CASSSPPSGETQYF | TGTGCCAGCAGCTCCCCACCCTCGGGAGAGACCCAGTACTTC
TRBJ2-1 | TRBV2 | - | TRBD1 | CASRGRTGEIGNEQFF | TGTGCCAGCAGGGGCCGGACAGGTGAGATCGGGAATGAGCAGTTCTTC
TRBJ1-5 | TRBV12-3/TRBV12-4 | few | TRBD1 | CASSSRLWQGAQHF | TGTGCCAGCAGTTCCCGACTCTGGCAGGGGGCCCAGCATTTT
TRBJ2-1 | TRBV7-2 | many | - | CASSYLGVYNEQFF | TGTGCCAGCAGCTACCTGGGGGTGTACAATGAGCAGTTCTTC
TRBJ2-1 | TRBV6-5 | few | TRBD2 | CASSKSRRTSFYEQFF | TGTGCCAGCAGTAAATCCCGGCGGACTAGCTTCTATGAGCAGTTCTTC
TRBJ1-1 | TRBV20-1 | once | - | CSARVGSVNTEAFF | TGCAGTGCTAGAGTCGGCTCGGTGAACACTGAAGCTTTCTTT
TRBJ2-3 | TRBV19 | few | - | CASSTHPLTDTQYF | TGTGCCAGTAGTACCCACCCTCTAACAGATACGCAGTATTTT
TRBJ1-5 | TRBV5-1 | few | - | CASSLFPNQPQHF | TGCGCCAGCAGCTTGTTCCCTAATCAGCCCCAGCATTTT
TRBJ2-3 | TRBV6-6 | few | - | CASSSHRSTDTQYF | TGTGCCAGCAGCTCCCATAGGAGCACAGATACGCAGTATTTT
TRBJ1-4 | TRBV6-2/TRBV6-3 | few | - | CASSRTTYRPNEKLFF | TGTGCCAGCAGCCGCACTACATACAGGCCTAATGAAAAACTGTTTTTT
TRBJ2-1 | TRBV12-3/TRBV12-4 | few | - | CASKISSAGEQFF | TGTGCCAGCAAAATCTCTTCGGCGGGCGAGCAGTTCTTC
TRBJ1-5 | TRBV19 | - | TRBD1 | CASSMGQPNQPQHF | TGTGCCAGTAGTATGGGACAGCCTAATCAGCCCCAGCATTTT
TRBJ2-3 | TRBV6-6 | - | - | CASSFTGTKADTQYF | TGTGCCAGCAGTTTCACGGGGACGAAAGCAGATACGCAGTATTTT
TRBJ2-3 | TRBV2 | - | - | CASSDQRTDTQYF | TGTGCCAGCAGTGACCAACGGACAGATACGCAGTATTTT
TRBJ2-7 | TRBV6-1 | - | - | CATHPGGNSYEQYF | TGTGCCACCCACCCCGGGGGAAACTCCTACGAGCAGTACTTC
TRBJ1-1 | TRBV12-3/TRBV12-4 | many | - | CASSLVAGRTEAFF | TGTGCCAGCAGTTTAGTCGCAGGGAGGACTGAAGCTTTCTTT
TRBJ1-6 | TRBV7-8 | - | - | CASSYGRGVGNSPLNF | TGTGCCAGCAGCTACGGACGGGGTGTAGGGAATTCACCCCTCAACTTT
TRBJ2-3 | TRBV15 | - | TRBD2 | CATSIAGGVTDTQYF | TGTGCCACCAGCATAGCGGGGGGGGTCACAGATACGCAGTATTTT
TRBJ1-6 | TRBV28 | few | - | CASRIGTNNSPLHF | TGTGCCAGCAGAATTGGGACCAATAATTCACCCCTCCACTTT
TRBJ2-7 | TRBV7-2 | many | - | CASSLVGTDYEQYF | TGTGCCAGCAGCTTAGTAGGGACGGACTACGAGCAGTACTTC
TRBJ1-2 | TRBV7-9 | - | TRBD1 | CASSTHRTGLGSNYGYTF | TGTGCCAGCAGCACGCACCGGACAGGGCTGGGCTCTAACTATGGCTACACCTTC
TRBJ2-5 | TRBV30 | - | TRBD1 | CAWRRGLETQYF | TGTGCCTGGAGAAGGGGGCTGGAGACCCAGTACTTC
TRBJ2-7 | TRBV6-2/TRBV6-3 | - | - | CASSYWRAGSGYEQYF | TGTGCCAGCAGTTACTGGAGGGCCGGCAGCGGTTACGAGCAGTACTTC
TRBJ2-7 | TRBV7-2 | many | TRBD2 | CASSTRGVSTYEQYF | TGTGCCAGCAGCACGCGGGGGGTATCGACCTACGAGCAGTACTTC
TRBJ2-3 | TRBV28 | few | TRBD1 | CASSTGGPTDTQYF | TGTGCCAGCAGTACAGGGGGCCCCACAGATACGCAGTATTTT
TRBJ2-1 | TRBV12-5 | few | - | CASGFRTNEQFF | TGTGCTAGTGGTTTTCGGACCAATGAGCAGTTCTTC
TRBJ1-1 | TRBV29-1 | - | - | CSVARDTNTEAFF | TGCAGCGTTGCCCGGGACACAAACACTGAAGCTTTCTTT
TRBJ2-7 | TRBV7-8 | many | TRBD2 | CASSLFAGDSYEQYF | TGTGCCAGCAGCTTGTTTGCGGGGGATTCCTACGAGCAGTACTTC
TRBJ2-5 | TRBV20-1 | many | TRBD1 | CSAVTGSQETQYF | TGCAGTGCAGTGACAGGGAGCCAAGAGACCCAGTACTTC
TRBJ1-6 | TRBV7-2 | - | - | CASSLVGSGNSPLHF | TGTGCCAGCAGCTTAGTGGGTTCTGGGAATTCACCCCTCCACTTT